This TCR beta chain was captured in a study of CD8+ T cells in alopecia areata. Points on this clone: Different DNA sequences within this sample yield the same CDR3.

Noted treatment: oral pan-JAK inhibitor, 5-10 mg twice daily. Trimming removed 3 bases at V and 2 bases at J, with 8 bases between. Germline V gene data show CDR1 as MNHEY and CDR2 as SMNVEV (reference sequence). The length of the CDR3 is 13 residues. cDNA reverse transcribed from extracted RNA served as the sequencing template. The protocol was immunoSEQ multiplex PCR, while the TCRdb copy is restricted to in-frame clones and leaves out a portion. The data hold more than 90,000 clones, with about 61% observed a single time. The sample here was CD8+ T cells sorted from blood, taken between weeks 55 and 65, from a patient treated with tofacitinib. This clonotype originated in a human donor with alopecia areata. The chain links TRBV27 to TRBJ2-7, with D unclear. CDR3 protein: CASSLGGTYEQYF. The CDR3 DNA reads as TGTGCCAGCAGTTTGGGCGGCACCTACGAGCAGTACTTC.